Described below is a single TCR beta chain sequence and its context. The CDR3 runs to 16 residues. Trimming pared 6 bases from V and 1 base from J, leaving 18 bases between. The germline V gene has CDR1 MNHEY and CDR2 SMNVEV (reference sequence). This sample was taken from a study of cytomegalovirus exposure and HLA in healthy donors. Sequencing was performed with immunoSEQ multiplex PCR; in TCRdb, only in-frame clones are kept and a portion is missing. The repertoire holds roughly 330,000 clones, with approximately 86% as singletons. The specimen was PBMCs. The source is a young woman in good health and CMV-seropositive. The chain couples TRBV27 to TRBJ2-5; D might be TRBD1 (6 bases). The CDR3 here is CASSYIGTLSQETQYF. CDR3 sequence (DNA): TGTGCCAGCAGCTACATCGGGACACTCAGCCAAGAGACCCAGTACTTC.